Listed here is a single TCR beta chain. The authors' processing: From reference gene primer amplification, estimates of nucleated cell counts were derived. TCRdb's copy holds only in-frame clones and misses some; the assay was immunoSEQ multiplex PCR. That table furnishes V, J and clone size, whereas the DNA furnished D and trimming. The data show fewer than 200,000 clones, about 81% seen once. This sample is drawn from a study of blood T cell repertoires in COVID-19. Whole-study context: Acute and convalescent COVID-19 specimens originated in the United States, Italy and Spain. T cells, B-cell-depleted T cells, or PBMCs provided the cDNA or gDNA that served as material.

Germline V gene sequence: CDR1 SGHVS, CDR2 FNYEAQ. Trimming pared 5 bases from V and 2 bases from J, leaving 15 bases between. The CDR3 has 15 residues. This receptor was obtained from a woman in her sixties or seventies with acute or convalescent COVID-19. This rearrangement joins TRBV7-6 to TRBJ2-5, with D possibly matching TRBD1 (6 bases). What was sequenced was peripheral blood. The CDR3 DNA is TGTGCCAGCAGCCCCGAGGGGGATTTACAAGAGACCCAGTACTTC. This gives the protein CASSPEGDLQETQYF.